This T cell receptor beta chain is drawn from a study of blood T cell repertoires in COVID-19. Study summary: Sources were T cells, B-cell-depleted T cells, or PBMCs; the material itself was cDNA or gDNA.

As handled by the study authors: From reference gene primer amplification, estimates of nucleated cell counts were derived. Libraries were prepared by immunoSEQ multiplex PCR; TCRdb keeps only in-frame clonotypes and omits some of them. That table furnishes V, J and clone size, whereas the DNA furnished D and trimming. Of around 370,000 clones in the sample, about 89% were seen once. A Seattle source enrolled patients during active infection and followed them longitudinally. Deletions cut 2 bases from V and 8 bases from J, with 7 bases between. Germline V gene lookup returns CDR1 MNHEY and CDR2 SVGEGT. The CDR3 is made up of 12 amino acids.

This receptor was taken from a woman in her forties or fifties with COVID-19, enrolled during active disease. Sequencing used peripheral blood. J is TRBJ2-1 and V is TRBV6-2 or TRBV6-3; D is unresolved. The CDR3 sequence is CASSYPVDEQFF. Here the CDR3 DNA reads TGTGCCAGCAGTTACCCCGTTGATGAGCAGTTCTTC.